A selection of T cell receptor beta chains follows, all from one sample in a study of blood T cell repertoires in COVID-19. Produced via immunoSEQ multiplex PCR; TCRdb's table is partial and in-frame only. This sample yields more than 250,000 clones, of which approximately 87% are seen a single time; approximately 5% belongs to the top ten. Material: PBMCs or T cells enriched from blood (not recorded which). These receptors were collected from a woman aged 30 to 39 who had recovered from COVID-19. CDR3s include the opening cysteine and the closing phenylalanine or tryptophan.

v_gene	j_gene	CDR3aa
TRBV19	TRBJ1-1	CASRAGQGENTEAFF
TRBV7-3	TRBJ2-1	CASSRGLAAEPYNEQFF
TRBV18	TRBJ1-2	CASSPLREINYGYTF
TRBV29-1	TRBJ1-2	CSVARQVGYGYTF
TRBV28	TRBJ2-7	CASSLIAGEQYF
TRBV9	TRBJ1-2	CASSESTNYGYTF
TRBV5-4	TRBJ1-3	CASSRRQTSGNTIYF
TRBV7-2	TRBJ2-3	CASSPGEGGTDTQYF
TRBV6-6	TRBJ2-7	CASHLTAAYEQYF
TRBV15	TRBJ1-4	CATSATGKFNEKLFF
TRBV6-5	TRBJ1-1	CASSQRQPNTEAFF
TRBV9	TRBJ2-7	CASSVVPGDEQYF
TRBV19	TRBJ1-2	CASSIDLRVLYGYTF
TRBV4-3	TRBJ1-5	CASSQDMGNNQPQHF
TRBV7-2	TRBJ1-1	CASSRMVAGQVEAFF
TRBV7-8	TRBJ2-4	CASSLVDRDGDIQYF
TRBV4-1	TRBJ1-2	CASSQERSDGYTF
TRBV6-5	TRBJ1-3	CASSSQGISGNTIYF
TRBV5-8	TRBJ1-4	CASSLAGRGRRNEKLFF
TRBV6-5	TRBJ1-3	CASTHGSGNTIYF
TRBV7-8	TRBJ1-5	CASSFHRTHLGQPQHF
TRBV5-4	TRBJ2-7	CASSVDSRVYEQYF
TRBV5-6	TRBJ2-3	CASSLEEVDTRLTQYF
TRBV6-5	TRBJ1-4	CASSLTGNNEKLFF
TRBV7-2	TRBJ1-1	CASSLRRNTEAFF
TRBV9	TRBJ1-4	CASSVGPAPSTNEKLFF
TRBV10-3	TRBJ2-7	CAISEKGQAYEQYF
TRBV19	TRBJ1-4	CASSMHGVVEEKLFF
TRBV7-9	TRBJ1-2	CASSLEERGQPDTF
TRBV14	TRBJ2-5	CASSQGARETQYF
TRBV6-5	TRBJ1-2	CASRTQDRAYYGYTF
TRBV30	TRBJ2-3	CAWSKGTSFNTDTQYF
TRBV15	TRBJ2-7	CATSRDRGYEQYF
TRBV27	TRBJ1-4	CATATRFATNEKLFF
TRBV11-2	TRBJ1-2	CASSYCLKGQGCDYNGYTF
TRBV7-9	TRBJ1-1	CASSLGHGNTEAFF
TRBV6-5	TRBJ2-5	CASSYDRAPKETQYF
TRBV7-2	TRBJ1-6	CASSPTGINSPLHF
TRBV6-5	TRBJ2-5	CASSYWGREGETQYF
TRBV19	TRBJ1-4	CASSIGQQTNEKLFF
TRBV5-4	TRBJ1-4	CASSVDRGRINEKLFF
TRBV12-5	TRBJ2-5	CASGLRDSQETQYF
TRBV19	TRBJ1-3	CASSNQGAAGNTIYF
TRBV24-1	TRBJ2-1	CATGRLQSEQFF
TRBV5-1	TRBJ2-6	CASRPTGGWRILTF
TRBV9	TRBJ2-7	CASSVATSASYEQYF